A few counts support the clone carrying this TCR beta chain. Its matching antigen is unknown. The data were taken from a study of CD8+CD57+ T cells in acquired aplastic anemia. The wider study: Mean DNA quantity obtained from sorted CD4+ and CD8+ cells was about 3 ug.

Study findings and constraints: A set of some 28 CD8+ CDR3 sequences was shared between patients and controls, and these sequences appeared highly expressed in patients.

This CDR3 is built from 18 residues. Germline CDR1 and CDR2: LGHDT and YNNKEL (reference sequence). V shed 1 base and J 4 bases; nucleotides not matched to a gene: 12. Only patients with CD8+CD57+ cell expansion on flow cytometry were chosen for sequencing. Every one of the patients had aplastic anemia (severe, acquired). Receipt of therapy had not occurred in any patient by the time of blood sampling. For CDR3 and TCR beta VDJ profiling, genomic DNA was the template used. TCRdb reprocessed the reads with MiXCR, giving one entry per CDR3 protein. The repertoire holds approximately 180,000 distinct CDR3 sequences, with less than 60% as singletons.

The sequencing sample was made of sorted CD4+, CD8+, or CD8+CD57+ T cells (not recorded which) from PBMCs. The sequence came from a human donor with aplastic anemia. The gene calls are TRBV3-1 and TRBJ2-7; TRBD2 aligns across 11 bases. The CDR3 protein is CASSQVLAGGPPSYEQYF. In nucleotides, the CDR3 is TGTGCCAGCAGCCAAGTGCTAGCGGGGGGACCACCGTCTTACGAGCAGTACTTC.